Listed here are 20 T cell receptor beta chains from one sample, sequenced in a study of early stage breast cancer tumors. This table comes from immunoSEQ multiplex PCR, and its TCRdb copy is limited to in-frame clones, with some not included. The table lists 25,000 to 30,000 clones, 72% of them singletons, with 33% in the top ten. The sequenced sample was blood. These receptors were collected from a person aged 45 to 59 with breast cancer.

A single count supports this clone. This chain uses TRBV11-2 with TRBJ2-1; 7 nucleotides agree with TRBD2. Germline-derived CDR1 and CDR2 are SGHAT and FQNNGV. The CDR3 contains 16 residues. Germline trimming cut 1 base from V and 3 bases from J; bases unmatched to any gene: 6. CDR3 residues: CASSLGSLADYNEQFF. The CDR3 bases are TGTGCCAGCAGCTTAGGTTCCCTAGCGGACTACAATGAGCAGTTCTTC.

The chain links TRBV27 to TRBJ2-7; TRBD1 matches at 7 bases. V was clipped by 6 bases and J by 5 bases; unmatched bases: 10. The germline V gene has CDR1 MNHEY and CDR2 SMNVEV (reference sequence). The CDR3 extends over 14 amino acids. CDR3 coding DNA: TGTGCCAGCAGCCCGAGGCGAGGGGGCAACGAGCAGTACTTC. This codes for CASSPRRGGNEQYF.

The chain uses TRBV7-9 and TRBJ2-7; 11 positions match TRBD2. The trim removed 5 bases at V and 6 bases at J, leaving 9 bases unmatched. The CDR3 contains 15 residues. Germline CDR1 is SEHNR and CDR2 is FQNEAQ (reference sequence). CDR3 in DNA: TGTGCCAGCAGCCCGAGGCTAGCGGGAGGTACCGAGCAGTACTTC. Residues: CASSPRLAGGTEQYF.

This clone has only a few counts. The CDR3 nucleotides are TGTGCCAGCAGCTTGGGACAGGATTTTCGCTACACCTTC. As protein: CASSLGQDFRYTF. V usage is TRBV9 and J usage is TRBJ1-2, with 8 positions matching TRBD1. After removal of 4 bases from V and 9 bases from J, the junction contained 8 bases not matched to a gene. This CDR3 region has 13 residues. Germline V gene sequence: CDR1 SGDLS, CDR2 YYNGEE.

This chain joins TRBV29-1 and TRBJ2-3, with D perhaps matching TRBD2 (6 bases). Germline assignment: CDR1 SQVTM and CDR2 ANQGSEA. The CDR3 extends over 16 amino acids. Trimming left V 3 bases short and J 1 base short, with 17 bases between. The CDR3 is CSVDGGRVSGTDTQYF. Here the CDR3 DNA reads TGCAGCGTTGATGGAGGGCGGGTTTCGGGCACAGATACGCAGTATTTT.

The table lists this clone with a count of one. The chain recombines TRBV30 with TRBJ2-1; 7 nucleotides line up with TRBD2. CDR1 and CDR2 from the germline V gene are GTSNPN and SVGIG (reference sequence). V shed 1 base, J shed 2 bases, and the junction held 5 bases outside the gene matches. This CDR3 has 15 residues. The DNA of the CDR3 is TGTGCCTGGAGTGAGGCTAGCGGAACCTACAATGAGCAGTTCTTC. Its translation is CAWSEASGTYNEQFF.

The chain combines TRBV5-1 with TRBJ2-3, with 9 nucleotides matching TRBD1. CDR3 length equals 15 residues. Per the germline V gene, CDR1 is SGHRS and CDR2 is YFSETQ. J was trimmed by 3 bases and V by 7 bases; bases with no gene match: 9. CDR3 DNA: TGCGCCAGCGGAGCCCTACAGGGGGCAACAGATACGCAGTATTTT. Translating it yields CASGALQGATDTQYF.

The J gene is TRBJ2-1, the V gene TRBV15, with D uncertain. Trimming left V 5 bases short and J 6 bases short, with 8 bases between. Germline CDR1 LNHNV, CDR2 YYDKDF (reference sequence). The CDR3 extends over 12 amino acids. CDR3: CATSSAFNEQFF. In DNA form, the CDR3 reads TGTGCCACCAGCTCCGCCTTCAATGAGCAGTTCTTC.

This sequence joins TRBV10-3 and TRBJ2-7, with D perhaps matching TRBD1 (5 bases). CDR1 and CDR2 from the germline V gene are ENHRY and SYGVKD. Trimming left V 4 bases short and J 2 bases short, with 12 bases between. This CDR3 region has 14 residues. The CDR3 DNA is TGTGCCATCAGTGGAATAGGGGAAACCTACGAGCAGTACTTC. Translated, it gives CAISGIGETYEQYF.

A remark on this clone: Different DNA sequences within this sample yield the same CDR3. The CDR3 DNA sequence: TGTGCCAGCAGTCCTACAGGGAGCTCCTACGAGCAGTACTTC. Protein product: CASSPTGSSYEQYF. The chain is built from TRBV27 and TRBJ2-7, with D tentatively TRBD1 (6 bases). CDR3 size: 14 residues. Germline loops: CDR1 MNHEY, CDR2 SMNVEV (reference sequence). Trimming removed 5 bases at V and 0 bases at J, with 11 bases between.

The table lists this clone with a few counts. CDR3 residues: CASSPGTGSSGNTIYF. The DNA of the CDR3 is TGTGCCAGCTCACCTGGGACAGGAAGCTCTGGAAACACCATATATTTT. J is TRBJ1-3 and V is TRBV18, with TRBD1 matching 8 bases. The V segment lost 3 bases and the J segment 0 bases; nucleotides outside the gene matches: 4. Germline CDR1 reads KGHSH; CDR2 reads LQKENI. The CDR3 loop spans 16 amino acids.

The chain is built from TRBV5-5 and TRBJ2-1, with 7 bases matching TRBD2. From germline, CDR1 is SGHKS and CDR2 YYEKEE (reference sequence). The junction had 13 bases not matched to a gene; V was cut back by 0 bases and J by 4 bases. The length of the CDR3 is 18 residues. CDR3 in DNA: TGTGCCAGCAGCTTGGTATGGGCTAGCGGATATCAATACAATGAGCAGTTCTTC. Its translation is CASSLVWASGYQYNEQFF. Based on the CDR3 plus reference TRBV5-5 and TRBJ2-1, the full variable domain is DAGVTQSPTHLIKTRGQQVTLRCSPISGHKSVSWYQQVLGQGPQFIFQYYEKEERGRGNFPDRFSARQFPNYSSELNVNALLLGDSALYLCASSLVWASGYQYNEQFFGPGTRLTVL.

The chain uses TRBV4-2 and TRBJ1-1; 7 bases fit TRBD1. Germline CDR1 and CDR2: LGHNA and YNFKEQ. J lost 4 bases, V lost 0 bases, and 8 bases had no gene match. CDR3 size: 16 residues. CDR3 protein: CASSQEPTGDFTEAFF. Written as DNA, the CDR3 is TGTGCCAGCAGCCAAGAACCAACAGGGGACTTCACTGAAGCTTTCTTT.

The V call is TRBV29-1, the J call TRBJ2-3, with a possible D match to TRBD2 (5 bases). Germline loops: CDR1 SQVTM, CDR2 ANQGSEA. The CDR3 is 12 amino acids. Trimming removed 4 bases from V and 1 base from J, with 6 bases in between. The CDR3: CSVVRGTDTQYF. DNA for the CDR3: TGCAGCGTTGTGAGGGGCACAGATACGCAGTATTTT.

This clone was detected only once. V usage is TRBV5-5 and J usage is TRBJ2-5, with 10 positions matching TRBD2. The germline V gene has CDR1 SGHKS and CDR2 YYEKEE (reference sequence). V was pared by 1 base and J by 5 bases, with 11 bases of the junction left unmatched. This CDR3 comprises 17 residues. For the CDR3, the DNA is TGTGCCAGCAGCTTGTCCGTATTTAGCGGGAGGAGGGAGACCCAGTACTTC. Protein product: CASSLSVFSGRRETQYF.

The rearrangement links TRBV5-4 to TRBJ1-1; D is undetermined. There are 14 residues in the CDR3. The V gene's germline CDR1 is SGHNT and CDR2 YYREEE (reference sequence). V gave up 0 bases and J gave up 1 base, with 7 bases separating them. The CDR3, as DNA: TGTGCCAGCAGCTTGGTTGCGGGGAACACTGAAGCTTTCTTT. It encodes CASSLVAGNTEAFF. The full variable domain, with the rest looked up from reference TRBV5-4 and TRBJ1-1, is ETGVTQSPTHLIKTRGQQVTLRCSSQSGHNTVSWYQQALGQGPQFIFQYYREEENGRGNFPPRFSGLQFPNYSSELNVNALELDDSALYLCASSLVAGNTEAFFGQGTRLTVV.

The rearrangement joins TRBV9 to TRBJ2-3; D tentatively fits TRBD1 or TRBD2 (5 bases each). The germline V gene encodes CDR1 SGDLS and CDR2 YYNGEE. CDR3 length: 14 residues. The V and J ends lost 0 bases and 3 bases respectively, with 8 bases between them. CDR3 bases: TGTGCCAGCAGCGTAGATGAGGGGACAGATACGCAGTATTTT. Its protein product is CASSVDEGTDTQYF.

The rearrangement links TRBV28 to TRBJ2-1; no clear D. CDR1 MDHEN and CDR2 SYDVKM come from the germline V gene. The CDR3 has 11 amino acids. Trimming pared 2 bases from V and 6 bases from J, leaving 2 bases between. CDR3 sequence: CASSLVNEQFF. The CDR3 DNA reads TGTGCCAGCAGTTTAGTCAATGAGCAGTTCTTC.

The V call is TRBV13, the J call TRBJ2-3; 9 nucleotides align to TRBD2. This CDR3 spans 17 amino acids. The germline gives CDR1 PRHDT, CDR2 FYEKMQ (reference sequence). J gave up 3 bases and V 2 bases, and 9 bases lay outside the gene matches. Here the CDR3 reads CASSLSYSGSRTDTQYF. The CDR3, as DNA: TGTGCCAGCAGCTTATCCTATAGCGGGAGTAGGACAGATACGCAGTATTTT.

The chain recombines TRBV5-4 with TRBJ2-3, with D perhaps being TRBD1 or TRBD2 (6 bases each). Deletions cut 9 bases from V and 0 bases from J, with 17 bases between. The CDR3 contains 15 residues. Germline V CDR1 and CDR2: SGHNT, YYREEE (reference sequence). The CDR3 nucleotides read TGTGCCACGGGCGGGGCAGGGGCTAGCACAGATACGCAGTATTTT. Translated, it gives CATGGAGASTDTQYF.